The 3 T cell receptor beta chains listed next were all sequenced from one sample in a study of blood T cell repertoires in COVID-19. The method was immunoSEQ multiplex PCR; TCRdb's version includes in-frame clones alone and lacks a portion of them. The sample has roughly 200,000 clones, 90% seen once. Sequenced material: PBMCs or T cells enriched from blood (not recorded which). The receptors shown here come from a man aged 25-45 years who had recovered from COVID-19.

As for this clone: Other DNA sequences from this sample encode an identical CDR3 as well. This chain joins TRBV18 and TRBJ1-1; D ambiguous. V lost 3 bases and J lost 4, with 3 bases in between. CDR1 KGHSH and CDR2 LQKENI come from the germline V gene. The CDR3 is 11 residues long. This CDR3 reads CASSPGTEAFF. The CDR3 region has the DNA TGTGCCAGCTCACCCGGCACTGAAGCTTTCTTT.

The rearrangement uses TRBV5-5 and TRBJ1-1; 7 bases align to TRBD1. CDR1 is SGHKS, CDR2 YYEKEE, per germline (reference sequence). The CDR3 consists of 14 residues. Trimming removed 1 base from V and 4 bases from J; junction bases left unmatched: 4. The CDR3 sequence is CASSLTTGATEAFF. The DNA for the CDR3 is TGTGCCAGCAGCTTGACCACAGGGGCCACTGAAGCTTTCTTT.

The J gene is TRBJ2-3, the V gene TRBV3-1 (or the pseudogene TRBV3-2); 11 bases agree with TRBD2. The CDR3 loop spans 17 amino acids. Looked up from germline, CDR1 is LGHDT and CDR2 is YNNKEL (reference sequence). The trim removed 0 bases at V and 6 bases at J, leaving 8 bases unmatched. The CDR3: CASSQDIAGGPADTQYF. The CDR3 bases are TGTGCCAGCAGCCAAGATATAGCGGGAGGGCCAGCGGATACGCAGTATTTT.